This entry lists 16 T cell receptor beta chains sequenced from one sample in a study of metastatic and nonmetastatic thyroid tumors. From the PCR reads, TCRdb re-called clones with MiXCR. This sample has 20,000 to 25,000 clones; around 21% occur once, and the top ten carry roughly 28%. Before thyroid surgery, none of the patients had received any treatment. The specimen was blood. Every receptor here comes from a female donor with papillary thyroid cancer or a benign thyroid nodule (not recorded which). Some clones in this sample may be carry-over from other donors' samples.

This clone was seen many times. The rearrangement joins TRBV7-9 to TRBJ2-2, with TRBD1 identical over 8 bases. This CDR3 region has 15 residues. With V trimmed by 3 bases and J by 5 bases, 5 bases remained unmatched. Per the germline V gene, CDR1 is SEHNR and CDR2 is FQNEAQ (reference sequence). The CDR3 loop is CASSFGQGPTGELFF. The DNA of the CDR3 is TGTGCCAGCAGCTTTGGACAGGGCCCAACCGGGGAGCTGTTTTTT.

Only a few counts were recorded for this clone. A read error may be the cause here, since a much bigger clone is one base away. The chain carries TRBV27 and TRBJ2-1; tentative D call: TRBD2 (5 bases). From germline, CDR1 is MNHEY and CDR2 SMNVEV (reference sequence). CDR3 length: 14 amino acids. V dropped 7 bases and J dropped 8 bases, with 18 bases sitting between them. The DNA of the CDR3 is TGTGCCAGCATCCTCTTTGGGAGCAACGATGAGCAGTTCTTC. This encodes CASILFGSNDEQFF.

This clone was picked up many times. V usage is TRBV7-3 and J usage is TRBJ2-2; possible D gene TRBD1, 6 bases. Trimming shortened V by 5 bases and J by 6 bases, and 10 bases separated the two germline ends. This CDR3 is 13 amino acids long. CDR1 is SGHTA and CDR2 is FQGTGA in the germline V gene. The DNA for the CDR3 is TGTGCCAGCAGCCAACAGGGCCCCGGGGAGCTGTTTTTT. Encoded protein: CASSQQGPGELFF.

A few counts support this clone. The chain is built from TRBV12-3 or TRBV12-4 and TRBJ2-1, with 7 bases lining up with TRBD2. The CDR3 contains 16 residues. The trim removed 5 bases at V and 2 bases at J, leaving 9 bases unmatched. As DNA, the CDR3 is TGTGCCAGCAGTAGACTAGCTGGACCCGCCTACAATGAGCAGTTCTTC. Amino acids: CASSRLAGPAYNEQFF.

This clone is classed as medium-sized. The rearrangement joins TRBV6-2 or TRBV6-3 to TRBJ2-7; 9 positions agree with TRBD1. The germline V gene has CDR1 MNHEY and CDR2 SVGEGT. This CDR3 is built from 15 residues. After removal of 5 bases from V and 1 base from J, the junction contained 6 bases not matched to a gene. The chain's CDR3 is CASSRTGVQSYEQYF. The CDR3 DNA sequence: TGTGCCAGCAGTCGGACAGGGGTTCAGTCCTACGAGCAGTACTTC.

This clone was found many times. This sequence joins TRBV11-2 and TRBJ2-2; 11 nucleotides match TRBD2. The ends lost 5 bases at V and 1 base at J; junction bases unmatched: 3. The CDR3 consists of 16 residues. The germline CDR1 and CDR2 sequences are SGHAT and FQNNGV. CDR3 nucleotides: TGTGCCAGCAGCCTACTAGCGGGAGAGAACACCGGGGAGCTGTTTTTT. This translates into CASSLLAGENTGELFF.

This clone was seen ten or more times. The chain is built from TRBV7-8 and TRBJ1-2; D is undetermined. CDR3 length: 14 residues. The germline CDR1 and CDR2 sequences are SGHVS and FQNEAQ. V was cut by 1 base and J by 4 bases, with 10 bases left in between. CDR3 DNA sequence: TGTGCCAGCAGCTTAGGCAAGCAGAGCTATGGCTACACCTTC. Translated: CASSLGKQSYGYTF.

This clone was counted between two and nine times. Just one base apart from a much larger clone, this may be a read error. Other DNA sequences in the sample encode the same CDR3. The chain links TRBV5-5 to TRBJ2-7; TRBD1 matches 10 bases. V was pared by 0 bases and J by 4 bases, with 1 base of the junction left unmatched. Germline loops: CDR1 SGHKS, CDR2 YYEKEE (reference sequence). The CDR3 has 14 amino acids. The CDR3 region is CASSLGTGGYEQYF. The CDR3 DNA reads TGTGCCAGCAGCTTGGGGACAGGGGGTTACGAGCAGTACTTC.

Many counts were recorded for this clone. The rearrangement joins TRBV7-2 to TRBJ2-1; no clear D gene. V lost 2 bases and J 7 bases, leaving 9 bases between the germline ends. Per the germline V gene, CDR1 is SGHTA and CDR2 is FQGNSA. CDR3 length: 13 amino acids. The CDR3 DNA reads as TGTGCCAGCAGCTTAAGACGGCAGAATGAGCAGTTCTTC. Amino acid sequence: CASSLRRQNEQFF.

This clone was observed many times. CDR3: CASSPAGTLNYEQYF. The CDR3 DNA reads as TGCGCCAGCAGCCCGGCCGGGACTTTAAACTACGAGCAGTACTTC. The chain couples TRBV4-1 to TRBJ2-7; possible D gene TRBD2, 6 bases. The V gene's germline CDR1 is MGHRA and CDR2 YSYEKL. CDR3 size: 15 residues. The V and J ends lost 4 bases and 3 bases respectively, with 16 bases between them.

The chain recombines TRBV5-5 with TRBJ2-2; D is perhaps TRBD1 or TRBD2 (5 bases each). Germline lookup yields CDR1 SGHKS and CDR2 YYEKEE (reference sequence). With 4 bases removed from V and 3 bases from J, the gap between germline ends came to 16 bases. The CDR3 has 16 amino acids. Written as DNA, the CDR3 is TGTGCCAGCAGCGGGGACCCAAAGCGGCACACCGGGGAGCTGTTTTTT. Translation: CASSGDPKRHTGELFF.

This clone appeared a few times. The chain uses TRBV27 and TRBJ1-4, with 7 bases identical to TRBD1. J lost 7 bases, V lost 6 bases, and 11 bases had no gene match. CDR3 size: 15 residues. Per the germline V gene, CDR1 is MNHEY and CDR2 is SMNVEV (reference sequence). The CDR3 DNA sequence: TGTGCCAGCAGCGAAATCGGGACAGATGTTGAAAAACTGTTTTTT. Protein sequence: CASSEIGTDVEKLFF.

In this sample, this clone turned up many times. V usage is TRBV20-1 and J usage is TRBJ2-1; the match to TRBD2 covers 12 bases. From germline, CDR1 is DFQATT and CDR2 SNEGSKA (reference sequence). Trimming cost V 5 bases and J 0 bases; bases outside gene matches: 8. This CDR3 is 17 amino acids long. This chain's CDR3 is CSAPMTSGSFSYNEQFF. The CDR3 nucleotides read TGCAGTGCTCCTATGACTAGCGGGAGTTTCTCCTACAATGAGCAGTTCTTC.

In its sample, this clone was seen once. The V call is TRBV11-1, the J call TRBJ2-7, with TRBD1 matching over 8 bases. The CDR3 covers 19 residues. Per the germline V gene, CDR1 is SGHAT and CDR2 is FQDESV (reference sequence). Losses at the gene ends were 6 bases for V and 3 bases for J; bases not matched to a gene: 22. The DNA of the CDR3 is TGTGCCAGCAGATCGATGAAGGACAGGGCCCGGGACAGATACTACGAGCAGTACTTC. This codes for CASRSMKDRARDRYYEQYF.

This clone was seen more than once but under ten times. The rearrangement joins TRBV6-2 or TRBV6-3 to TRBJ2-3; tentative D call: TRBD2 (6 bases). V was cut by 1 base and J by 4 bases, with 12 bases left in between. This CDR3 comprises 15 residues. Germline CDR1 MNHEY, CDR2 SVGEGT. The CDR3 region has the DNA TGTGCCAGCAGTTACTTGGGGGGTCGGCCAGATACGCAGTATTTT. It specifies CASSYLGGRPDTQYF.

CDR3 in amino acids: CASSFHRLEQNTEAFF. The CDR3 DNA reads as TGTGCCAGCAGCTTTCATCGGCTGGAGCAAAACACTGAAGCTTTCTTT. V is TRBV11-3 and J is TRBJ1-1; no firm D call. CDR1 and CDR2 (germline): SGHNT, YENEEA. V lost 3 bases and J lost 2, with 16 bases in between. The CDR3 runs to 16 residues.